The next 9 T cell receptor beta chains were all read from a single sample in a study of cytomegalovirus exposure and HLA in healthy donors (dated by TCRdb to about 2017). The library was prepared using the immunoSEQ multiplex PCR assay. A mixture of 60 forward primers for TCR Vbeta segments and 13 reverse primers for TCR Jbeta segments was used in the multiplex PCR. The table was pulled from immuneACCESS by TCRdb, which kept in-frame rearrangements only. Such tables lose some clones; where checked, under half of the loss comes from unresolved V genes, and the rest has no known cause. The table for this sample lists about 100,000 clones; 74% of them were counted only once. Roughly 2.5% of the sample comes from the top ten. Sequences were obtained from PBMCs. The origin of the receptors is a man between 50 and 59 years old in good health and CMV-seropositive.

With respect to this clone: The same CDR3 can be traced to other DNA sequences in this sample. The chain couples TRBV2 to TRBJ1-6; D remains unclear. Germline V gene data show CDR1 as SNHLY and CDR2 as FYNNEI. Deletions cut 0 bases from V and 0 bases from J, with 9 bases between. CDR3 length equals 17 residues. CDR3 DNA sequence: TGTGCCAGCAGTGAAGCGCTTGGGAGCTCCTATAATTCACCCCTCCACTTT. It encodes CASSEALGSSYNSPLHF.

The chain links TRBV4-2 to TRBJ2-5; D is perhaps TRBD2 (6 bases). The germline gives CDR1 LGHNA, CDR2 YNFKEQ. Trimming shortened V by 4 bases and J by 0 bases, and 24 bases separated the two germline ends. The CDR3 contains 19 residues. In DNA form, the CDR3 reads TGTGCCAGCAGCCTCAGGGAGCGGGCCGGGGTTGTTGACCAAGAGACCCAGTACTTC. It codes for CASSLRERAGVVDQETQYF.

The rearrangement uses TRBV27 and TRBJ1-4; TRBD1 aligns across 11 bases. The germline gives CDR1 MNHEY, CDR2 SMNVEV (reference sequence). Trimming took 2 bases from V and 2 from J; bases not matched to a gene: 4. The CDR3 loop spans 17 amino acids. The CDR3 region is CASSLRTGGKTNEKLFF. CDR3 nucleotides: TGTGCCAGCAGTTTACGGACAGGGGGCAAGACTAATGAAAAACTGTTTTTT.

J is TRBJ1-6 and V is TRBV5-1; 8 bases fit TRBD1. The CDR3 spans 16 residues. Germline V gene sequence: CDR1 SGHRS, CDR2 YFSETQ. The trim removed 3 bases at V and 7 bases at J, leaving 9 bases unmatched. This chain's CDR3 is CASSSTATGANSPLHF. The CDR3 region has the DNA TGCGCCAGCAGCTCAACCGCGACAGGGGCAAATTCACCCCTCCACTTT.

This sequence joins TRBV29-1 and TRBJ2-3; possible D gene TRBD2, 6 bases. Germline CDR1 and CDR2: SQVTM and ANQGSEA. The CDR3 loop spans 15 amino acids. Trimming stripped 3 bases from V and 0 bases from J, with 13 bases between. The CDR3 region is CSVDGGAFSTDTQYF. The CDR3, as DNA: TGCAGCGTTGACGGCGGGGCTTTTAGCACAGATACGCAGTATTTT.

The chain uses TRBV11-3 and TRBJ1-1, with 8 bases matching TRBD1. Losses at the gene ends were 1 base for V and 11 bases for J; bases not matched to a gene: 3. Per the germline V gene, CDR1 is SGHNT and CDR2 is YENEEA. The CDR3 length is 12 residues. CDR3 DNA sequence: TGTGCCAGCAGCTTAGGACAGGGGAAGGCTTTCTTT. This translates into CASSLGQGKAFF.

The V gene is TRBV9, the J gene TRBJ1-1; D gene unclear. V lost 0 bases and J 6 bases, leaving 15 bases between the germline ends. The CDR3 consists of 15 residues. Germline CDR1 and CDR2: SGDLS and YYNGEE. The CDR3 DNA sequence: TGTGCCAGCAGCGTAGTTTATGGGAGTGTATCTGAAGCTTTCTTT. It translates to CASSVVYGSVSEAFF.

This clone was recorded a few times. The chain uses TRBV7-8 and TRBJ2-1; D is perhaps TRBD2 (6 bases). V was trimmed by 10 bases and J by 9 bases, leaving 16 bases between them. This CDR3 comprises 12 residues. The germline gives CDR1 SGHVS, CDR2 FQNEAQ. The CDR3 sequence is CATLGAGSEQFF. For the CDR3, the DNA is TGTGCCACCCTCGGGGCGGGGTCTGAGCAGTTCTTC.

This clone was seen only once. The chain uses TRBV7-6 and TRBJ2-3; the D is unclear. CDR3 size: 14 residues. CDR1 SGHVS and CDR2 FNYEAQ come from the germline V gene. V lost 0 bases and J 2 bases, leaving 6 bases between the germline ends. The CDR3 nucleotides read TGTGCCAGCAGCTTAGCAGAAGCCACAGATACGCAGTATTTT. Residues: CASSLAEATDTQYF.